Listed below are T cell receptor beta chains from one sample, sequenced in a study of OX40 agonist ivuxolimab in advanced cancers. Profiling relied on immunoSEQ multiplex PCR, and the TCRdb table lists in-frame clones only, not all of them. The sample has about 48,000 clones; 70% to 85% are singletons. This material consisted of CD4+ or CD8+ T cells sorted from blood, taken in a trial of the OX40 agonist ivuxolimab. The receptors come from an adult with an advanced solid tumor such as melanoma, head and neck, liver or kidney cancer. Each CDR3 is given with its conserved first and last residue. The order of the fields is clone size, D gene, J gene, V gene, CDR3 DNA, CDR3 protein. D genes are given only for firm matches. Size values are once, few and many counts, or a class for expanded clones, and some rows have none.

NA | NA | TRBJ1-3 | TRBV27 | TGTGCCAGCAGTTTACTTTGGGGGTTCTCTGGAAACACCATATATTTT | CASSLLWGFSGNTIYF
NA | TRBD2 | TRBJ2-3 | TRBV7-2 | TGTGCCAGCAGCGTAAAGAGCGGGGGCGGTTTAGATACGCAGTATTTT | CASSVKSGGGLDTQYF
NA | NA | TRBJ1-2 | TRBV15 | TGTGCCACCAGCGGGGCTCTAGGTGGCTACACCTTC | CATSGALGGYTF
NA | NA | TRBJ2-5 | TRBV9 | TGTGCCAGCAGCGTAATCGGGGGCTCGGAGACCCAGTACTTC | CASSVIGGSETQYF
NA | TRBD1 | TRBJ2-5 | TRBV7-9 | TGTGCCAGCAGCTTAGGGGGACAGAAAGAGACCCAGTACTTC | CASSLGGQKETQYF
NA | TRBD1 | TRBJ2-7 | TRBV5-6 | TGTGCCAGCAGCCCTCAGGGGGCTGGCAACGAGCAGTACTTC | CASSPQGAGNEQYF
NA | NA | TRBJ1-5 | TRBV28 | TGTGCCAGCATCAGGGGATACAATCAGCCCCAGCATTTT | CASIRGYNQPQHF
NA | TRBD1 | TRBJ1-1 | TRBV7-8 | TGTGCCAGCAGCTGGACAGGGGGCATGAACACTGAAGCTTTCTTT | CASSWTGGMNTEAFF
NA | TRBD1 | TRBJ2-5 | TRBV4-1 | TGCGCCAGCAGCTCCCGAGCCGGGACAGGGGTCCTGGAGACCCAGTACTTC | CASSSRAGTGVLETQYF
NA | TRBD1 | TRBJ1-2 | TRBV29-1 | TGCAGCGTTGAAGACGAGGCCAGGGGGGGCTATGGCTACACCTTC | CSVEDEARGGYGYTF
NA | NA | TRBJ2-1 | TRBV14 | TGTGCCAGCAGCCAAGATTACATTAATGAGCAGTTCTTC | CASSQDYINEQFF
NA | NA | TRBJ1-2 | TRBV29-1 | TGCAGCGTTGATGAAGCGCGGGCCCGGGGGAGCTATGGCTACACCTTC | CSVDEARARGSYGYTF
NA | TRBD2 | TRBJ2-7 | TRBV6-1 | TGTGCCAGCAGTGTACCGGGACTAAGTTACGAGCAGTACTTC | CASSVPGLSYEQYF
few | NA | TRBJ2-6 | TRBV4-1 | TGCGCCAGCAGCCAAGAAGGATTATCTGGGGCCAACGTCCTGACTTTC | CASSQEGLSGANVLTF
NA | TRBD1 | TRBJ2-7 | TRBV7-2 | TGTGCCAGCAGCTCCGAACCAGGGGGATCCTACGAGCAGTACTTC | CASSSEPGGSYEQYF
NA | NA | TRBJ1-5 | TRBV6-4 | TGTGCCAGCAGTCCGACAGGCTGGGATCAGCCCCAGCATTTT | CASSPTGWDQPQHF
NA | TRBD1 | TRBJ1-3 | TRBV27 | TGTGCCAGCAGTTTCCAGGGGGGGCCATACTCTGGAAACACCATATATTTT | CASSFQGGPYSGNTIYF
NA | NA | TRBJ2-5 | TRBV10-3 | TGTGCCATCAGTGGGGGTACAAAGACCCAGTACTTC | CAISGGTKTQYF
NA | NA | TRBJ1-2 | TRBV7-2 | TGTGCCAGCTCGAAGGCGACGAGCTATGGCTACACCTTC | CASSKATSYGYTF
few | NA | TRBJ1-4 | TRBV27 | TGTGCCAGCAGTTTGGCGGGCCCCAATGAAAAACTGTTTTTT | CASSLAGPNEKLFF